The sequence of this T cell receptor beta chain was determined in a study of identical twins. Overall study results and limits: Excess low generation probability was seen in twin-shared out-of-frame alpha sequences. There were fewer insertions in abundant cord blood beta clonotypes, but memory repertoires showed no such pattern.

Every donor was a healthy Caucasian. TCRdb itself ran the 5' RACE reads through MiXCR, one entry per CDR3 protein. The profile shows a few hundred thousand distinct CDR3 sequences, about a fifth of them singletons. Note on this clonotype: What it binds is not known.

The receptor's source is a man aged 50-60 years in good health. The sequenced sample was naive T cells sorted from blood.

CDR3 in amino acids: CASSQGQMNTEAFF. The CDR3 DNA is TGTGCCAGCAGCCAGGGACAGATGAACACTGAAGCTTTCTTT. The J gene is TRBJ1-1, the V gene TRBV3-1; 7 bases match TRBD1. The CDR3 sequence is 14 residues long. In germline, CDR1 is LGHDT, CDR2 YNNKEL (reference sequence). J gave up 0 bases and V 3 bases, and 1 base lay outside the gene matches. Combining the CDR3 with reference TRBV3-1 and TRBJ1-1 gives the whole variable domain DTAVSQTPKYLVTQMGNDKSIKCEQNLGHDTMYWYKQDSKKFLKIMFSYNNKELIINETVPNRFSPKSPDKAHLNLHINSLELGDSAVYFCASSQGQMNTEAFFGQGTRLTVV.